Below are 10 T cell receptor beta chains sequenced from a single sample in a study of blood T cell repertoires in COVID-19. The protocol was immunoSEQ multiplex PCR, while the TCRdb copy is restricted to in-frame clones and leaves out a portion. The sample holds 70,000 to 80,000 clones, 86% seen once. The sample taken for sequencing was peripheral blood. These receptors were collected from an elderly man in a cohort sampled during active COVID-19.

The chain is built from TRBV29-1 and TRBJ1-2, with 7 bases lining up with TRBD1. The trim removed 4 bases at V and 7 bases at J, leaving 24 bases unmatched. CDR3 size: 18 residues. Germline values: CDR1 SQVTM, CDR2 ANQGSEA. The CDR3 coding sequence is TGCAGCGTTGGACTCTCACAGGGGAGTAAGATGGGAAGTTCTGGCTACACCTTC. Protein sequence: CSVGLSQGSKMGSSGYTF.

This clone was counted once. The rearrangement uses TRBV20-1 and TRBJ2-5, with 7 bases fitting TRBD2. Germline lookup yields CDR1 DFQATT and CDR2 SNEGSKA (reference sequence). This CDR3 region has 11 residues. The V gene end was trimmed by 0 bases and the J gene end by 9 bases; junction bases not matched to a gene: 1. CDR3 coding DNA: TGCAGTGCTAGAGATGGGGGGGCCCAGTACTTC. This sequence encodes CSARDGGAQYF.

The chain couples TRBV7-6 to TRBJ2-6; D is perhaps TRBD1 (6 bases). CDR1 and CDR2 from the germline V gene are SGHVS and FNYEAQ. The V end was cut by 3 bases, the J end by 1 base, with 13 bases between. The CDR3 is 17 residues long. The DNA for the CDR3 is TGTGCCAGCAGCTTCCCTTTCAGGGGATCTGGGGCCAACGTCCTGACTTTC. As protein: CASSFPFRGSGANVLTF.

The chain has TRBV19 and TRBJ2-1; 7 bases align to TRBD1. V was pared by 6 bases and J by 4 bases, with 9 bases of the junction left unmatched. This CDR3 has 15 amino acids. Germline V lookup: CDR1 LNHDA, CDR2 SQIVND (reference sequence). CDR3 nucleotide sequence: TGTGCCAGTAGCGACACCGGGACAGTATACAATGAGCAGTTCTTC. It translates to CASSDTGTVYNEQFF.

This chain joins TRBV7-6 and TRBJ2-7; 12 nucleotides match TRBD2. In germline, CDR1 is SGHVS, CDR2 FNYEAQ. This CDR3 has 17 amino acids. Germline trimming cut 1 base from V and 2 bases from J; bases unmatched to any gene: 6. Written as DNA, the CDR3 is TGTGCCAGCAGCTTAGACCACCGGACTAGCGGGACCTACGAGCAGTACTTC. Residues: CASSLDHRTSGTYEQYF.

The chain is built from TRBV6-6 and TRBJ2-1; D is perhaps TRBD2 (5 bases). In germline, CDR1 is MNHNY, CDR2 SVGAGI (reference sequence). CDR3 length: 11 amino acids. V was pared by 7 bases and J by 5 bases, with 6 bases between. Here the CDR3 DNA reads TGTGCCAGCATGCGGGACAATGAGCAGTTCTTC. Translated, it gives CASMRDNEQFF.

This clone was observed a handful of times. The V gene is TRBV7-6, the J gene TRBJ2-7; D perhaps matches TRBD2 (5 bases). CDR1 is SGHVS, CDR2 FNYEAQ, per germline. The CDR3 is made up of 15 amino acids. The V end was cut by 5 bases, the J end by 0 bases, with 14 bases between. CDR3 DNA sequence: TGTGCCAGCAGCGCCTCTAGGGAGAGCTCCTACGAGCAGTACTTC. Translation gives CASSASRESSYEQYF.

The CDR3 here is CASSQGGLAGGNQETQYF. For the CDR3, the DNA is TGTGCCAGCAGCCAGGGAGGACTAGCGGGGGGGAACCAAGAGACCCAGTACTTC. V usage is TRBV4-2 and J usage is TRBJ2-5; 15 bases fit TRBD2. This CDR3 contains 18 residues. Germline V gene data show CDR1 as LGHNA and CDR2 as YNFKEQ. The V segment lost 3 bases and the J segment 0 bases; nucleotides outside the gene matches: 5.

The V call is TRBV19, the J call TRBJ2-1; the match to TRBD2 covers 8 bases. CDR1 LNHDA and CDR2 SQIVND come from the germline V gene (reference sequence). CDR3 size: 14 residues. With V trimmed by 0 bases and J by 10 bases, 5 bases remained unmatched. The DNA of the CDR3 is TGTGCCAGTAGTATAGATCTGGTAGCGGGGGAGCAGTTCTTC. Protein sequence: CASSIDLVAGEQFF.

CDR3 nucleotides: TGTGCCAACGTGGTCGGGGGGCGCAATTTGCTGGGCTACACCTTC. Its translation: CANVVGGRNLLGYTF. The rearrangement joins TRBV6-5 to TRBJ1-2; TRBD1 might be the D (6 bases). This CDR3 comprises 15 residues. CDR1 is MNHEY, CDR2 SVGAGI, per germline. V was shortened by 10 bases and J by 8 bases, with 26 bases between the two germline ends.